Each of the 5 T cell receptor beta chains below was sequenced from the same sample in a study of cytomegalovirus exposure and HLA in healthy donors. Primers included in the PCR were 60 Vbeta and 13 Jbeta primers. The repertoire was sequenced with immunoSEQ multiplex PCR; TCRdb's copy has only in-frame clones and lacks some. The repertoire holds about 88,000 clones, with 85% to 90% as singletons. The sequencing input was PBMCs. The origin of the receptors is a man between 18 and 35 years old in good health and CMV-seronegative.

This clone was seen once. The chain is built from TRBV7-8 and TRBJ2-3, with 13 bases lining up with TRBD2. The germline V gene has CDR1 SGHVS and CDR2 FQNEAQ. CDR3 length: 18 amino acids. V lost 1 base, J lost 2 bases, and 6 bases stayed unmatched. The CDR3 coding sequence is TGTGCCAGCAGCTTAGGGACTAGCGGGAGCACGTACACAGATACGCAGTATTTT. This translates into CASSLGTSGSTYTDTQYF. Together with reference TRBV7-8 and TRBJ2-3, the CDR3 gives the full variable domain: GAGVSQSPRYKVAKRGQDVALRCDPISGHVSLFWYQQALGQGPEFLTYFQNEAQLDKSGLPSDRFFAERPEGSVSTLKIQRTQQEDSAVYLCASSLGTSGSTYTDTQYFGPGTRLTVL.

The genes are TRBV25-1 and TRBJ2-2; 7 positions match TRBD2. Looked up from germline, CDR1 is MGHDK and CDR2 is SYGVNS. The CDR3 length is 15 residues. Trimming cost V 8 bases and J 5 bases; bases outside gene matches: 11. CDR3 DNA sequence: TGTGCCAGCCTAGCGGATCCCATCGGGACCGGGGAGCTGTTTTTT. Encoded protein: CASLADPIGTGELFF.

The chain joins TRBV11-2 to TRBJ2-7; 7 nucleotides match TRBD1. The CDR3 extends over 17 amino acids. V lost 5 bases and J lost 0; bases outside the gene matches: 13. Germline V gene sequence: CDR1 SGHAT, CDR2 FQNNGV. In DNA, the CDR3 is TGTGCCAGCAGCCCGGGACAGTTGATTACAAGCTCCTACGAGCAGTACTTC. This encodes CASSPGQLITSSYEQYF.

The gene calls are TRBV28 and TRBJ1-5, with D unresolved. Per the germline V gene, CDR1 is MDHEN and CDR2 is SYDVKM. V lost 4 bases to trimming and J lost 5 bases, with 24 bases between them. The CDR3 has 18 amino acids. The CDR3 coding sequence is TGTGCCAGCAGTTCTGGTTTGGTTTTCGACTCTTTGGATCAGCCCCAGCATTTT. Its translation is CASSSGLVFDSLDQPQHF. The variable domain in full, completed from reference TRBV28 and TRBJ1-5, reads DVKVTQSSRYLVKRTGEKVFLECVQDMDHENMFWYRQDPGLGLRLIYFSYDVKMKEKGDIPEGYSVSREKKERFSLILESASTNQTSMYLCASSSGLVFDSLDQPQHFGDGTRLSIL.

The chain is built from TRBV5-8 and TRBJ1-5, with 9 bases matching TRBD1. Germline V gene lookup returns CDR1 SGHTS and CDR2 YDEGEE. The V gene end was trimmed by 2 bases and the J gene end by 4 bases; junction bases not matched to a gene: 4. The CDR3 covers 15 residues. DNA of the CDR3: TGTGCCAGCAGCTTCGGGGACAGGGTAAATCAGCCCCAGCATTTT. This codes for CASSFGDRVNQPQHF.